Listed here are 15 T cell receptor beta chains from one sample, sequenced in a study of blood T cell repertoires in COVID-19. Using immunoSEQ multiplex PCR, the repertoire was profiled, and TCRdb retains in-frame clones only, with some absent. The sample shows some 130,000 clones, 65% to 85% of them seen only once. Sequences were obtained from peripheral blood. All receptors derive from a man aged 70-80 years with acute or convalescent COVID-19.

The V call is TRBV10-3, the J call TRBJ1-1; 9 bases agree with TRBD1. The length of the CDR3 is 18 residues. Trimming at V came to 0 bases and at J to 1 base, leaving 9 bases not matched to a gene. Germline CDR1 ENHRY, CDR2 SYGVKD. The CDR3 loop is CAISESTGQGNSNTEAFF. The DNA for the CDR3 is TGTGCCATCAGTGAGTCGACGGGACAGGGAAACTCGAACACTGAAGCTTTCTTT.

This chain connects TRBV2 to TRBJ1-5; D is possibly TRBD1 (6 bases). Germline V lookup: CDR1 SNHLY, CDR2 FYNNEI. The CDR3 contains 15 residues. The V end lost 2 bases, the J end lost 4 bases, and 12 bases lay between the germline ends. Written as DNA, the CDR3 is TGTGCCAGCAGTGAAACCCGACAGGAAAATCAGCCCCAGCATTTT. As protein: CASSETRQENQPQHF. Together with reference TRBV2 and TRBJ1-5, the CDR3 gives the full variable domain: EPEVTQTPSHQVTQMGQEVILRCVPISNHLYFYWYRQILGQKVEFLVSFYNNEISEKSEIFDDQFSVERPDGSNFTLKIRSTKLEDSAMYFCASSETRQENQPQHFGDGTRLSIL.

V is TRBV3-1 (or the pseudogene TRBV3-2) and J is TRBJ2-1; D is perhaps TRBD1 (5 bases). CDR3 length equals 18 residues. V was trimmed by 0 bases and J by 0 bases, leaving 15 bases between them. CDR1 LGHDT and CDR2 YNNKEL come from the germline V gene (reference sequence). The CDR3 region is CASSQDSWGLSSYNEQFF. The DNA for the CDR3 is TGTGCCAGCAGCCAAGATAGCTGGGGCTTAAGCTCCTACAATGAGCAGTTCTTC.

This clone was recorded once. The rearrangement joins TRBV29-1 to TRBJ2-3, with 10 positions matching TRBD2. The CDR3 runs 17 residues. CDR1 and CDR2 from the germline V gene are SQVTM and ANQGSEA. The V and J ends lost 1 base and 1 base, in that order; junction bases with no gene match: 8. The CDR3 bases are TGCAGCGTTGAAGGGAATCTAGCGGGGGTTGGCACAGATACGCAGTATTTT. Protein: CSVEGNLAGVGTDTQYF.

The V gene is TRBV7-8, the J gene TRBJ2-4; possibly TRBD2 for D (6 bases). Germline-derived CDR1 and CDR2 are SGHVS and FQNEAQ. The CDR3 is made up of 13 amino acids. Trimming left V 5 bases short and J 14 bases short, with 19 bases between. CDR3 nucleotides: TGTGCCAGCAGCGACGGGGGTGGGAAATTCAAGTACTTC. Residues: CASSDGGGKFKYF.

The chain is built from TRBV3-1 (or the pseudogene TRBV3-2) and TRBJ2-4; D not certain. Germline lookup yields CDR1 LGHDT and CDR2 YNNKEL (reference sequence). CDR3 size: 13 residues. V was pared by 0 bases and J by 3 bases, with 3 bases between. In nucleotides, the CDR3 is TGTGCCAGCAGCCAAGATCACAAAAACATTCAGTACTTC. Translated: CASSQDHKNIQYF.

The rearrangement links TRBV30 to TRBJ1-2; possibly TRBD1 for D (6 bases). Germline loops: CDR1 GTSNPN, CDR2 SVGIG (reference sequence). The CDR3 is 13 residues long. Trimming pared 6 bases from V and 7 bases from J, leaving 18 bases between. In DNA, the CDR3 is TGTGCCTGCCAACAAGGGGGAAGTCCTGGCTACACCTTC. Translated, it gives CACQQGGSPGYTF.

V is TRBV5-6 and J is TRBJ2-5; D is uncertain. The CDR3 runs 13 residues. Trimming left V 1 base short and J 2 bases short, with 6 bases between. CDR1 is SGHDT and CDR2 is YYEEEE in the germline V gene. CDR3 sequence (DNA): TGTGCCAGCAGCTTGACACGTCAAGAGACCCAGTACTTC. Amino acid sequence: CASSLTRQETQYF. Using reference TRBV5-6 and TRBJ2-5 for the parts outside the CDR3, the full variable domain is DAGVTQSPTHLIKTRGQQVTLRCSPKSGHDTVSWYQQALGQGPQFIFQYYEEEERQRGNFPDRFSGHQFPNYSSELNVNALLLGDSALYLCASSLTRQETQYFGPGTRLLVL.

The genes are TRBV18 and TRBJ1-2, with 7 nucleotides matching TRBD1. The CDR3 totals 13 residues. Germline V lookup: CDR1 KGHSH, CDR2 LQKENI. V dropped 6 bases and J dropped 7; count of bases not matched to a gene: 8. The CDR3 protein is CASSLEAGGGYTF. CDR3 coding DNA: TGTGCCAGCTCCCTCGAGGCAGGGGGTGGCTACACCTTC. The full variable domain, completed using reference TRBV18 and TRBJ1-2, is NAGVMQNPRHLVRRRGQEARLRCSPMKGHSHVYWYRQLPEEGLKFMVYLQKENIIDESGMPKERFSAEFPKEGPSILRIQQVVRGDSAAYFCASSLEAGGGYTFGSGTRLTVV.

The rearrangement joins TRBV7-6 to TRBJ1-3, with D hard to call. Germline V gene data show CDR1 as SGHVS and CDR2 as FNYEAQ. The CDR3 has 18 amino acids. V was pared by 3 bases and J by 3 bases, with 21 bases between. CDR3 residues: CASSLGVRSQARGNTIYF. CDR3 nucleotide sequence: TGTGCCAGCAGCTTGGGAGTCCGCTCCCAGGCTCGTGGAAACACCATATATTTT. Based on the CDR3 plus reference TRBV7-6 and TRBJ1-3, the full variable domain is GAGVSQSPRYKVTKRGQDVALRCDPISGHVSLYWYRQALGQGPEFLTYFNYEAQQDKSGLPNDRFSAERPEGSISTLTIQRTEQRDSAMYRCASSLGVRSQARGNTIYFGEGSWLTVV.

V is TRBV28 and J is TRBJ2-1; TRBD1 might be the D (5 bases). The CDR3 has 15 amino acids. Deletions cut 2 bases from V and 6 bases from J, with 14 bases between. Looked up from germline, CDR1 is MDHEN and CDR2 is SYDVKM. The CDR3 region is CASSLTPPQGNEQFF. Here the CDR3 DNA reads TGTGCCAGCAGTTTAACCCCGCCCCAGGGCAATGAGCAGTTCTTC.

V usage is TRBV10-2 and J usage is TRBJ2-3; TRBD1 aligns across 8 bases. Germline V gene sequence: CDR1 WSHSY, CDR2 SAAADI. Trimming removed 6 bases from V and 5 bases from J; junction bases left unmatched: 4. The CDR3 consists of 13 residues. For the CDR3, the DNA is TGCGCCAGCAGCAGGGGGCAAAAAGATACGCAGTATTTT. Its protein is CASSRGQKDTQYF.

This chain's CDR3 is CASSFIGTSNYGYTF. The DNA for the CDR3 is TGTGCCAGCAGCTTTATAGGGACATCTAACTATGGCTACACCTTC. This chain uses TRBV5-4 with TRBJ1-2; weak D call: TRBD1 (6 bases). V shed 2 bases and J shed 0 bases, with 11 bases lying between them. The CDR3 length is 15 residues. The V gene's germline CDR1 is SGHNT and CDR2 YYREEE (reference sequence).

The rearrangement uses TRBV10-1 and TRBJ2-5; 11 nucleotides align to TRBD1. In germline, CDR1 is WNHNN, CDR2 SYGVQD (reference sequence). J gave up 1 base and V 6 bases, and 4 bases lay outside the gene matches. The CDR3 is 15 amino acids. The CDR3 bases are TGCGCCAGCAGACCGGGACAGGGGGGCCAAGAGACCCAGTACTTC. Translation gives CASRPGQGGQETQYF.

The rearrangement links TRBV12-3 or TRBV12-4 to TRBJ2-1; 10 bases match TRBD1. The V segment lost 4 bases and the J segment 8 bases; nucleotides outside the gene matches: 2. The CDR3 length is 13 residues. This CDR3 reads CASSWDRGHEQFF. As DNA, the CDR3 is TGTGCCAGCAGTTGGGACAGGGGTCATGAGCAGTTCTTC.